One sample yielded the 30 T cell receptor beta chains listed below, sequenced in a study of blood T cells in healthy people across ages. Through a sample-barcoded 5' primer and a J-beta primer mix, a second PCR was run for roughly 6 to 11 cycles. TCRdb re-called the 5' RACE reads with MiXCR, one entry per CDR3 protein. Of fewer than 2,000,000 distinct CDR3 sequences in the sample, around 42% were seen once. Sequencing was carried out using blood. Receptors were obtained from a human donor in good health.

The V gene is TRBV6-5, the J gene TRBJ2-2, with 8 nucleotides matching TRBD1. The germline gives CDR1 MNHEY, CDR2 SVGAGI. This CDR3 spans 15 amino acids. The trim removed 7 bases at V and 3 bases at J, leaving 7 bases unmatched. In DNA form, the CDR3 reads TGTGCCAGCAATCGGGTCAGGGGGCACACCGGGGAGCTGTTTTTT. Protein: CASNRVRGHTGELFF.

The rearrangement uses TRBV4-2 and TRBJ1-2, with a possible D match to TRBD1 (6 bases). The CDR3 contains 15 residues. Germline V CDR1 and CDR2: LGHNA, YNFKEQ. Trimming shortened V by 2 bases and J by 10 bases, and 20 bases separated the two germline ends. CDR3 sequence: CASSQIQGKREAYTF. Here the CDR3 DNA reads TGTGCCAGCAGCCAAATACAGGGAAAACGTGAAGCCTACACCTTC.

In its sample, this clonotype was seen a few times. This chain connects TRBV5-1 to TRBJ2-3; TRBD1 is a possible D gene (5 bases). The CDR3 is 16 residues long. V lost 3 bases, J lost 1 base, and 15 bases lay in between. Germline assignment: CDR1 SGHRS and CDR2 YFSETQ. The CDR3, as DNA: TGCGCCAGCAGCTACCCCCAGGGAACTGGCACAGATACGCAGTATTTT. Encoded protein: CASSYPQGTGTDTQYF.

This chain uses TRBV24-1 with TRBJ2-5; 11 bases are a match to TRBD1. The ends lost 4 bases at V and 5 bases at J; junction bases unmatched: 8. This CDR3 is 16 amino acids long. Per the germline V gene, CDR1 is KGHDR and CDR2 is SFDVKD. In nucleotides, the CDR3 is TGTGCCACCAGTGACTCGGACAGGGGGCGCTGGGAGACCCAGTACTTC. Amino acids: CATSDSDRGRWETQYF.

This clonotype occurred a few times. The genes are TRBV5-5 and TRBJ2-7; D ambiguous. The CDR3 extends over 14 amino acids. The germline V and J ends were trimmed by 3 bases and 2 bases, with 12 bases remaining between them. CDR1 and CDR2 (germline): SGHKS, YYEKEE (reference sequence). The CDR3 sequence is CASSSPLRAYEQYF. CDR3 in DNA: TGTGCCAGCAGCTCCCCCCTCAGAGCCTACGAGCAGTACTTC.

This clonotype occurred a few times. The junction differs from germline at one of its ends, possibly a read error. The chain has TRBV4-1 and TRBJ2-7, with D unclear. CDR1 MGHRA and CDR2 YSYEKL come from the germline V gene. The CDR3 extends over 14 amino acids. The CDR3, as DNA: TGCACCAGCAGCCAAGATGAAGGCTTCTACGAGCAGTACTTC. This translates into CTSSQDEGFYEQYF.

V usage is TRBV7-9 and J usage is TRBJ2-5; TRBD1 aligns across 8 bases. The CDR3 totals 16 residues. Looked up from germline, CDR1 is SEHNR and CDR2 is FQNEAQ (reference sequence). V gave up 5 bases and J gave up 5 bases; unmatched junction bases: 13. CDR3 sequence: CASSPRTGSDLETQYF. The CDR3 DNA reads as TGTGCCAGCAGCCCGCGGACAGGGTCTGACCTCGAGACCCAGTACTTC.

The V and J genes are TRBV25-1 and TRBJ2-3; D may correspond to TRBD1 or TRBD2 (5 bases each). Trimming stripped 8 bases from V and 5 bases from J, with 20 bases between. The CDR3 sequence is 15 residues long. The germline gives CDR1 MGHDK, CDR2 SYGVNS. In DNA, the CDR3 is TGTGCCAGCCTCTACTCCGGGACCCTAGGAGATACGCAGTATTTT. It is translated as CASLYSGTLGDTQYF.

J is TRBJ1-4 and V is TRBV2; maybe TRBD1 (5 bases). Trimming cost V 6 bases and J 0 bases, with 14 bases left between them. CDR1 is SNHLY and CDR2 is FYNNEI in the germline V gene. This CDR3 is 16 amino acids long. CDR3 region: CASSREHGATNEKLFF. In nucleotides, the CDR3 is TGTGCCAGCAGCAGGGAGCACGGAGCAACTAATGAAAAACTGTTTTTT.

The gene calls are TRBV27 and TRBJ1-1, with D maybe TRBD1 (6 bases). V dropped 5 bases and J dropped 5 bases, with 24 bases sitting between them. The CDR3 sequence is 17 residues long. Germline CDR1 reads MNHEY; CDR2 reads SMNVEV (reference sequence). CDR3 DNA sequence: TGTGCCAGCAGTCAATACGAAGGGTTTAAGGGGGGGACTGAAGCTTTCTTT. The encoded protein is CASSQYEGFKGGTEAFF.

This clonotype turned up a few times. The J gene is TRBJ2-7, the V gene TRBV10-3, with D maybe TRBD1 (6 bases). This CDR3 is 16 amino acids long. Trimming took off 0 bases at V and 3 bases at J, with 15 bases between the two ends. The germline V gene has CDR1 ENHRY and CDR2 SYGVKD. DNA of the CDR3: TGTGCCATCAGTGAGTCGAGGTTGGGACAAATCTACGAGCAGTACTTC. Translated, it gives CAISESRLGQIYEQYF.

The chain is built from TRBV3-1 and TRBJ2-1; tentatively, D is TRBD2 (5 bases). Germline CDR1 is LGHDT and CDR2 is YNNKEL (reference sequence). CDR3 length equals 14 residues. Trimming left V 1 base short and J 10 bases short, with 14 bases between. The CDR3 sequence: CASSQAPTSYEQFF. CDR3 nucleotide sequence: TGTGCCAGCAGCCAAGCCCCAACTAGTTACGAGCAGTTCTTC.

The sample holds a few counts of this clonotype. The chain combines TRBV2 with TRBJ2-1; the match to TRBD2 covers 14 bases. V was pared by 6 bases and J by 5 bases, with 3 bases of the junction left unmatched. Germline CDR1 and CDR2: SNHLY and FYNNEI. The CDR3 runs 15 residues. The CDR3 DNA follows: TGTGCCAGCAGATCGACTAGCGGGGGGGACAATGAGCAGTTCTTC. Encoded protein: CASRSTSGGDNEQFF.

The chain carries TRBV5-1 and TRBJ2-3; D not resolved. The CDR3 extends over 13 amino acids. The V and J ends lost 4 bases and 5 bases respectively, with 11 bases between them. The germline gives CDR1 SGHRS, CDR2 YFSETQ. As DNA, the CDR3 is TGCGCCAGCAGCCCGGAAAGAGTAGATACGCAGTATTTT. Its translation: CASSPERVDTQYF.

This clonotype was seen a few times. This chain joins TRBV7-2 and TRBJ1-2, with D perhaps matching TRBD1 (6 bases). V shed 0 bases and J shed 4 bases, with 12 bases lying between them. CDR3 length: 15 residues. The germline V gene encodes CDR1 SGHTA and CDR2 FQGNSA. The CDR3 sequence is CASSLAVGAGYGYTF. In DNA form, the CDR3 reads TGTGCCAGCAGCTTAGCAGTGGGGGCAGGCTATGGCTACACCTTC.

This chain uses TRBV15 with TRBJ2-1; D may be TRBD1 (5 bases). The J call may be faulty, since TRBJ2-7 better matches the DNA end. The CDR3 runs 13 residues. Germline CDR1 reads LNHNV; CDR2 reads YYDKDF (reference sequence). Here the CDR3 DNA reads TGTGCCACCAGCATCGACAGTTACAATGAGCAGTACTTC. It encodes CATSIDSYNEQYF.

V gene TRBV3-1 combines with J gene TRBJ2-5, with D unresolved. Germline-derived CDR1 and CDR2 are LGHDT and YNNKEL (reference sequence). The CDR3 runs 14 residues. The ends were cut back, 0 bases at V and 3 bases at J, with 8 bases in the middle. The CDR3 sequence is CASSQDTIKETQYF. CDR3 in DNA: TGTGCCAGCAGCCAAGACACTATAAAAGAGACCCAGTACTTC.

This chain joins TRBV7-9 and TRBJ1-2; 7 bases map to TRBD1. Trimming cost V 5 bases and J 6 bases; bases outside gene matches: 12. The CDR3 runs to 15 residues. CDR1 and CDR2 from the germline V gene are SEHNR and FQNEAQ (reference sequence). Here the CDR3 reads CASSNAGPGTDGYTF. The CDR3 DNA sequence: TGTGCCAGCAGCAACGCTGGCCCGGGGACAGATGGCTACACCTTC.

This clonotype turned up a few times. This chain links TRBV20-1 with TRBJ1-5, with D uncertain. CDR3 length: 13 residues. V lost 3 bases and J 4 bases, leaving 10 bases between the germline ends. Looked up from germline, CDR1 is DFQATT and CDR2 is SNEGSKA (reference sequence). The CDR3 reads CSARATDNQPQHF. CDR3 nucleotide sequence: TGCAGTGCTAGGGCCACGGATAATCAGCCCCAGCATTTT.

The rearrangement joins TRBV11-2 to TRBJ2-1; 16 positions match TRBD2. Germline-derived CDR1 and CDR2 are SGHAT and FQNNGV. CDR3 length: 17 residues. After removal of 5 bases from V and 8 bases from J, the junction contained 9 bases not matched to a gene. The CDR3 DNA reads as TGTGCCAGCAGCCAGGGACTAGCGGGGGGGTCCGGGGATGAGCAGTTCTTC. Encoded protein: CASSQGLAGGSGDEQFF.

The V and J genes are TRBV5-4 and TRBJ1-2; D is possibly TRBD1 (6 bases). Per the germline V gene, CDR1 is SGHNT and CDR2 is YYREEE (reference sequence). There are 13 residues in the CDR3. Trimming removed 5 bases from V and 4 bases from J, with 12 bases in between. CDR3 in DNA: TGTGCCAGCAGTTTTAAGACAGGCTATGGCTACACCTTC. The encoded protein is CASSFKTGYGYTF.

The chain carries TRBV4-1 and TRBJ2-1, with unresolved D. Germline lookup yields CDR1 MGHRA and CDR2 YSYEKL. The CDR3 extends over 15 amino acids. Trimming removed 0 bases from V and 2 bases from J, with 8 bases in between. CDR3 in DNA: TGCGCCAGCAGCCAAGAATTTAGCCCCTACAATGAGCAGTTCTTC. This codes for CASSQEFSPYNEQFF.

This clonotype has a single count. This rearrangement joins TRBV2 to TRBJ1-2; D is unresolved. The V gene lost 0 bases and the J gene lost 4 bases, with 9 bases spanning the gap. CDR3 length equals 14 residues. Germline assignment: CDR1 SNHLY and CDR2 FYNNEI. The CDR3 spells CASSEAIGSYGYTF. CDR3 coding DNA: TGTGCCAGCAGTGAAGCGATCGGGAGCTATGGCTACACCTTC.

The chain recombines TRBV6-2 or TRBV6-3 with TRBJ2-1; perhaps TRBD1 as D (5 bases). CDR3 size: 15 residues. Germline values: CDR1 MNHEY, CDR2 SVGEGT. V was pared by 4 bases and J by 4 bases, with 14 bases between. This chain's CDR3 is CASSLGRSGYNEQFF. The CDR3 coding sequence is TGTGCCAGCAGTTTAGGCCGCTCAGGGTACAATGAGCAGTTCTTC.

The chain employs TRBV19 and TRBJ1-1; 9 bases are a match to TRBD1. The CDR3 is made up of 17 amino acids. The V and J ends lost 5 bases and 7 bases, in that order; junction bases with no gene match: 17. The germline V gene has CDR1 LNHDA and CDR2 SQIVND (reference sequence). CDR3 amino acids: CASSPGDRVVLKGEAFF. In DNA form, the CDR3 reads TGTGCCAGTAGTCCCGGGGACAGGGTGGTATTGAAGGGTGAAGCTTTCTTT. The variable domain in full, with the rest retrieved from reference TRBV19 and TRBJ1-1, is DGGITQSPKYLFRKEGQNVTLSCEQNLNHDAMYWYRQDPGQGLRLIYYSQIVNDFQKGDIAEGYSVSREKKESFPLTVTSAQKNPTAFYLCASSPGDRVVLKGEAFFGQGTRLTVV.

The CDR3 coding sequence is TGTGCCAGCCTCGAGGGCCCAAACCCTTACTATGGCTACACCTTC. This translates into CASLEGPNPYYGYTF. The chain couples TRBV5-5 to TRBJ1-2; D unresolved. Germline CDR1 SGHKS, CDR2 YYEKEE (reference sequence). V shed 7 bases and J shed 3 bases, with 19 bases lying between them. This CDR3 is built from 15 residues.

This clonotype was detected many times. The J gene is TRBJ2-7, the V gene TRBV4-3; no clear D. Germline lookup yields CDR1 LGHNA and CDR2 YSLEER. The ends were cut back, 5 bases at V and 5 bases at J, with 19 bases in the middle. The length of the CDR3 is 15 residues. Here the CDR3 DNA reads TGCGCCAGCAGCTCCGGATCCCCCCGAGCCCACGAGCAGTACTTC. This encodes CASSSGSPRAHEQYF.

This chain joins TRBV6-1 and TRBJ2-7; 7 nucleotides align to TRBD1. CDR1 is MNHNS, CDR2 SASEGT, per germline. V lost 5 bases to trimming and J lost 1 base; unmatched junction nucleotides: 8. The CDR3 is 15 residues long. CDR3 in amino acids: CASSPRDSQSYEQYF. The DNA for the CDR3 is TGTGCCAGCAGTCCCCGGGACAGCCAATCCTACGAGCAGTACTTC.

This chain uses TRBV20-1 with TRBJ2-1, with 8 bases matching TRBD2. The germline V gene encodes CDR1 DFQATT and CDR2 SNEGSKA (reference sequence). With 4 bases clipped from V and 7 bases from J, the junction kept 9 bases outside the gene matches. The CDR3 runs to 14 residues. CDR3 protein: CSAIKAGGRNEQFF. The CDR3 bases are TGCAGTGCTATAAAGGCGGGGGGACGTAATGAGCAGTTCTTC.

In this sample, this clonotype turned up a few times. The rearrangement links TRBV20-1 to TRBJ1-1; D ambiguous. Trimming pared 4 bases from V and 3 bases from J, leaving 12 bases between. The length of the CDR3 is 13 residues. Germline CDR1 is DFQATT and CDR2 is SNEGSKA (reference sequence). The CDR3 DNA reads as TGCAGTGCTATACGAGCTACCGACACTGAAGCTTTCTTT. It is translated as CSAIRATDTEAFF.